The 17 T cell receptor beta chains below all came from one sample that was sequenced in a study of T cell clonality in common variable immunodeficiency. Clones were sequenced by immunoSEQ multiplex PCR, and TCRdb holds only the in-frame ones, with some missing. The repertoire consists of tens of thousands of clones, none detected only once. What was sequenced was peripheral blood mononuclear cells. All receptors derive from a person between 18 and 70 years old in good health.

This clone has ten or more counts. The CDR3 extends 3 residues past the end of the read, so its final part is completed from the germline J gene. The chain uses TRBV19 and TRBJ1-2, with 9 bases fitting TRBD1. Per the germline V gene, CDR1 is LNHDA and CDR2 is SQIVND (reference sequence). The CDR3 covers 15 residues. Trimming took 4 bases from V and 3 from J; bases not matched to a gene: 6. The CDR3 loop reads CASSRGQGRDYGYTF. The part of the CDR3 DNA that was read is TGTGCCAGTAGTAGGGGACAGGGTAGAGACTATGGC.

This clone was recorded at least ten times. The CDR3 goes on 3 residues after the read ends, and that part is filled in from the germline J gene. The genes are TRBV3-1 (or the pseudogene TRBV3-2) and TRBJ2-7; 10 nucleotides match TRBD2. This CDR3 region has 17 residues. Germline V gene lookup returns CDR1 LGHDT and CDR2 YNNKEL (reference sequence). The junction had 9 bases not matched to a gene; V was cut back by 0 bases and J by 4 bases. CDR3 loop: CASSQDRLVAGGYEQYF. CDR3 bases read: TGTGCCAGCAGCCAAGATCGACTGGTAGCGGGAGGTTACGAG.

This clone appeared many times. Coverage ceases 3 residues before the CDR3 finishes, and the germline J gene fills in the end. The genes are TRBV7-6 and TRBJ2-2; D possibly corresponds to TRBD2 (6 bases). The CDR3 is 13 residues long. CDR1 is SGHVS and CDR2 is FNYEAQ in the germline V gene. The V and J ends lost 0 bases and 7 bases respectively, with 6 bases between them. Here the CDR3 reads CASSLAEGGELFF. CDR3 DNA (partial): TGTGCCAGCAGCTTAGCGGAGGGCGGGGAG.

This clone was observed many times. Read coverage stops 3 residues before the CDR3 terminus; the germline J gene supplies the remainder. This sequence joins TRBV5-1 and TRBJ2-1, with 14 bases lining up with TRBD2. Germline V gene sequence: CDR1 SGHRS, CDR2 YFSETQ. V gave up 4 bases and J gave up 7 bases; unmatched junction bases: 10. The CDR3 contains 17 residues. CDR3 sequence: CASSQRLAGGLGNEQFF. The part of the CDR3 DNA that was read is TGCGCCAGCAGCCAGAGACTAGCGGGAGGGCTGGGTAATGAG.

Comment on this clone: The CDR3 extends 3 residues past the end of the read, so its final part is completed from the germline J gene. V usage is TRBV5-1 and J usage is TRBJ1-1; perhaps TRBD1 as D (5 bases). The CDR3 runs 14 residues. The V and J ends lost 0 bases and 1 base respectively, with 7 bases between them. Germline CDR1 is SGHRS and CDR2 is YFSETQ. The covered CDR3 bases are TGCGCCAGCAGCTTGGCGGGGGAGAACACTGAA. It is translated as CASSLAGENTE. The whole CDR3 protein is CASSLAGENTEAFF. Drawing the rest from reference TRBV5-1 and TRBJ1-1, the complete variable domain is KAGVTQTPRYLIKTRGQQVTLSCSPISGHRSVSWYQQTPGQGLQFLFEYFSETQRNKGNFPGRFSGRQFSNSRSEMNVSTLELGDSALYLCASSLAGENTEAFFGQGTRLTVV.

This clone occurred many times. The read gets to within 3 residues of the CDR3 end, and the germline J gene fills in the rest. This chain uses TRBV5-1 with TRBJ2-5; 10 bases line up with TRBD2. This CDR3 spans 14 amino acids. Germline values: CDR1 SGHRS, CDR2 YFSETQ. With 7 bases clipped from V and 5 bases from J, the junction kept 8 bases outside the gene matches. The CDR3 sequence is CASSLAGGLETQYF. CDR3 DNA, as far as it was read: TGCGCCAGCTCTTTAGCGGGGGGTCTGGAGACC.

In its sample, this clone was seen a few times. The CDR3 end lies 3 residues beyond the end of the read and is filled in from the germline J gene. The rearrangement uses TRBV20-1 and TRBJ1-1; D is uncertain. Germline V gene lookup returns CDR1 DFQATT and CDR2 SNEGSKA (reference sequence). V lost 6 bases and J lost 5, with 16 bases in between. The CDR3 length is 13 residues. The CDR3 bases that were read are TGCAGTGCCTTAGCGGCAGACGTTACTGAA. Amino acid sequence: CSALAADVTE. The whole CDR3 protein is CSALAADVTEAFF.

This clone occurred many times. Coverage ceases 3 residues before the CDR3 finishes, and the germline J gene fills in the end. The chain has TRBV20-1 and TRBJ1-1, with D perhaps TRBD1 (6 bases). The germline gives CDR1 DFQATT, CDR2 SNEGSKA (reference sequence). V was trimmed by 6 bases and J by 7 bases, leaving 18 bases between them. This CDR3 is built from 13 residues. CDR3 bases read: TGCAGTGCGCAGACAGGTAGGGGCGGTGAA. Residues: CSAQTGRGGE. The CDR3, in full, reads CSAQTGRGGEAFF.

This clone occurred many times. This chain's CDR3 is CASNPGLPPTGELFF. CDR3 bases read: TGCGCCAGCAACCCGGGACTACCCCCTACCGGGGAG. The gene calls are TRBV5-1 and TRBJ2-2, with 7 bases fitting TRBD2. The read ends 3 residues shy of where the CDR3 ends; the end is completed using the germline J gene. CDR1 and CDR2 (germline): SGHRS, YFSETQ. The CDR3 extends over 15 amino acids. V shed 6 bases, J shed 5 bases, and the junction held 10 bases outside the gene matches.

The sample holds many counts of this clone. The missing CDR3 end, 3 residues past where the read stops, is filled in from the germline J gene. The V and J genes are TRBV20-1 and TRBJ2-3; 8 nucleotides line up with TRBD2. The germline gives CDR1 DFQATT, CDR2 SNEGSKA (reference sequence). J was trimmed by 4 bases and V by 3 bases; bases with no gene match: 9. This CDR3 has 15 residues. The CDR3: CSARASGSYPDTQYF. CDR3 DNA (partial): TGCAGTGCTAGGGCAAGCGGGAGTTATCCAGATACG.

About this clone: The read falls 3 residues short of the CDR3 end, and the missing part is taken from the germline J gene. The chain recombines TRBV7-2 with TRBJ2-7; 10 nucleotides align to TRBD2. Germline trimming cut 6 bases from V and 0 bases from J; bases unmatched to any gene: 5. CDR1 is SGHTA and CDR2 is FQGNSA in the germline V gene. This CDR3 contains 15 residues. The sequenced CDR3 bases are TGTGCCAGCAGGGAGGGACTAGCGCCCTCCTACGAG. It translates to CASREGLAPSYE. From start to end, the CDR3 is CASREGLAPSYEQYF.

This clone has ten or more counts. The read ends 3 residues before the CDR3 terminus; that terminus is restored from the germline J gene. This chain uses TRBV29-1 with TRBJ2-7; 7 nucleotides match TRBD1. CDR3 length equals 15 residues. V trimming: 3 bases; J trimming: 2 bases; junction bases outside the gene matches: 10. Per the germline V gene, CDR1 is SQVTM and CDR2 is ANQGSEA. The CDR3 reads CSVEGWGQGAYEQYF. CDR3 DNA (partial): TGCAGCGTTGAGGGCTGGGGCCAGGGGGCCTACGAG.

There are a few counts of this clone. The read finishes 3 residues shy of the CDR3 end, and the germline J gene is used to complete it. The chain uses TRBV27 and TRBJ2-5; a weak D match, TRBD2 (6 bases). With 1 base removed from V and 1 base from J, the gap between germline ends came to 7 bases. This CDR3 spans 14 amino acids. Germline assignment: CDR1 MNHEY and CDR2 SMNVEV (reference sequence). CDR3 region: CASSLLGGQETQYF. The covered CDR3 bases are TGTGCCAGCAGTTTATTGGGGGGCCAAGAGACC.

At least ten counts were recorded for this clone. The read gets to within 3 residues of the CDR3 end, and the germline J gene fills in the rest. The chain couples TRBV7-3 to TRBJ2-3; TRBD2 might be the D (6 bases). The germline V and J ends were trimmed by 8 bases and 2 bases, with 11 bases remaining between them. Germline V CDR1 and CDR2: SGHTA, FQGTGA. The CDR3 is 13 residues long. The DNA read from the CDR3 is TGTGCCAGCGGAGGGCTATCCACAGATACG. Protein: CASGGLSTDT. From start to end, the CDR3 is CASGGLSTDTQYF.

Notes on this clone: The read finishes 3 residues shy of the CDR3 end, and the germline J gene is used to complete it. The chain uses TRBV19 and TRBJ2-1; D is possibly TRBD2 (5 bases). In germline, CDR1 is LNHDA, CDR2 SQIVND (reference sequence). The CDR3 runs 15 residues. The V end lost 9 bases, the J end lost 3 bases, and 18 bases lay between the germline ends. CDR3 loop: CASRSDKGLYNEQFF. The DNA read from the CDR3 is TGTGCCAGCCGATCGGATAAAGGACTCTACAATGAG.

In its sample, this clone is large. Sequencing ends 3 residues short of the CDR3 end; the germline J gene provides the rest. The chain combines TRBV6-2 or TRBV6-3 with TRBJ2-5; no definite D call. V was trimmed by 2 bases and J by 2 bases, leaving 6 bases between them. This CDR3 contains 13 residues. The germline CDR1 and CDR2 sequences are MNHEY and SVGEGT. CDR3 bases read: TGTGCCAGCAGTTACGAGGTTCAAGAGACC. Its translation is CASSYEVQET. The full CDR3 protein is CASSYEVQETQYF.

A few counts support this clone. The CDR3 end falls 3 residues outside the read, so it is completed with the germline J gene. The chain is built from TRBV19 and TRBJ2-1; TRBD2 might be the D (6 bases). From germline, CDR1 is LNHDA and CDR2 SQIVND (reference sequence). The CDR3 has 16 amino acids. Trimming removed 3 bases from V and 0 bases from J, with 12 bases in between. The CDR3 bases that were read are TGTGCCAGTAGTATCAAAGCGGGTAACTCCTACAATGAG. Residues: CASSIKAGNSYNE. The entire CDR3 protein reads CASSIKAGNSYNEQFF.